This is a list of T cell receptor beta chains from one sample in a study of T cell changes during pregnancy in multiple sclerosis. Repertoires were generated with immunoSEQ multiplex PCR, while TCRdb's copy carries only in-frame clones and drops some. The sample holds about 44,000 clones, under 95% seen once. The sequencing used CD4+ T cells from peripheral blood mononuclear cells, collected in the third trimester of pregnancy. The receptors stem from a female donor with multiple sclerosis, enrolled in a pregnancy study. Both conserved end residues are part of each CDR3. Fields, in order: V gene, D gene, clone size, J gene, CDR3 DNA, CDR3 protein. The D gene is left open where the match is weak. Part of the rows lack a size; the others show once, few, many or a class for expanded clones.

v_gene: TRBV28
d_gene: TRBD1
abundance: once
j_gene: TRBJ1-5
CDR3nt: TGTGCCAGCAGTTTAGCAGGGGGCCTCAGCAATCAGCCCCAGCATTTT
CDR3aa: CASSLAGGLSNQPQHF

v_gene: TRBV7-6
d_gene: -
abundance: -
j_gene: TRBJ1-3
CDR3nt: TGTGCCAGCAGCTTCCGGACAGGAAACACCATATATTTT
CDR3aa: CASSFRTGNTIYF

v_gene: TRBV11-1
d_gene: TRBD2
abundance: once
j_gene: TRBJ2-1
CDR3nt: TGTGCCAGCAGTCCATTTACCGGGACTAGCTACAATGAGCAGTTCTTC
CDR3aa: CASSPFTGTSYNEQFF

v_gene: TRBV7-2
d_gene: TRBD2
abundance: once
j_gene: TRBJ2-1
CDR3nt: TGTGCCAGCAGCTGGTTGACTAGCGGGAGGGGTGAGCAGTTCTTC
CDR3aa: CASSWLTSGRGEQFF

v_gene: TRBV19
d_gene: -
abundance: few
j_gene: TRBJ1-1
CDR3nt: TGTGCCAGGCATCTAACAGGACGGGCAGAACTAGCTTTCTTT
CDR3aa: CARHLTGRAELAFF

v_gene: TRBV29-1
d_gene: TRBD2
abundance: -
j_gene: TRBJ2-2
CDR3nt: TGCAGCGCTATCCCTATGACTAGCGGGAGTAACGCGAACACCGGGGAGCTGTTTTTT
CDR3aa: CSAIPMTSGSNANTGELFF

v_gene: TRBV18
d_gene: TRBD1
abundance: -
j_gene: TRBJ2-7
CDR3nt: TGTGCCAGCTCACCACAAGGGGGCGCGTACGACGAGCAGTACTTC
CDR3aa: CASSPQGGAYDEQYF

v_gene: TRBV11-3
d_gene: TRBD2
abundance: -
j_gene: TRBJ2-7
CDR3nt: TGTGCCAGCAGCCCCACTAGCGGGGTGGGGAAGCAGTACTTC
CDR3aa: CASSPTSGVGKQYF

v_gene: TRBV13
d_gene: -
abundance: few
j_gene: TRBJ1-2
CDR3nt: TGTGCCAGCAGCTTATGGCCCGGGGGCTACACCTTC
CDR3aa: CASSLWPGGYTF

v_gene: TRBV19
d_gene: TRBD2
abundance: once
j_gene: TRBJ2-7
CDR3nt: TGTGCCAGTAGTATATTGAGCGGGAGGAGGAACGAGCAGTACTTC
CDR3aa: CASSILSGRRNEQYF

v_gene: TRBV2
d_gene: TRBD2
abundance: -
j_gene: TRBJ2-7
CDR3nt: TGTGCCAGCAGTCCCACCGGACTAGCTTACGAGCAGTACTTC
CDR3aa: CASSPTGLAYEQYF

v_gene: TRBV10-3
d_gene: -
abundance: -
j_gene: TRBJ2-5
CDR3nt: TGTGCCATCAGTGAAGGGGCAGGGGTGGGGCAAGAGACCCAGTACTTC
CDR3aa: CAISEGAGVGQETQYF

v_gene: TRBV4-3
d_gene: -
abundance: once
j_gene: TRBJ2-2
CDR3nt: TGCGCCAGCAGCCAAGTTGCGGCGAACACCGGGGAGCTGTTTTTT
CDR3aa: CASSQVAANTGELFF

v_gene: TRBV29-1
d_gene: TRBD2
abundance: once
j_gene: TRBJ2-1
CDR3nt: TGCAGCGCGGGCCTGGGGGAGGGCCATGAGCAGTTCTTC
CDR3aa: CSAGLGEGHEQFF

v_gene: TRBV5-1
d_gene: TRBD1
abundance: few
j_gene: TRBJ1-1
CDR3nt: TGCGCCAGCAGCTTGACAGGGGGACACACTGAAGCTTTCTTT
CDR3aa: CASSLTGGHTEAFF

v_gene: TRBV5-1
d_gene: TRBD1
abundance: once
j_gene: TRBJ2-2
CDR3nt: TGCGCCACCAGTGGGACAGGGAACACCGGGGAGCTGTTTTTT
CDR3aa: CATSGTGNTGELFF

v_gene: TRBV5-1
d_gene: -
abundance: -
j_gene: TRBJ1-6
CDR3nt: TGCGCCAGCAGCCTCGCAGGGGCTTCGAGTAATTCACCCCTCCACTTT
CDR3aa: CASSLAGASSNSPLHF

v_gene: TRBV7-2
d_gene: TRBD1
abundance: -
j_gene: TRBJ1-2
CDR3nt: TGTGCCAGCAGCGTGGGACAGGGGGCAAATGGCTACACCTTC
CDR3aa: CASSVGQGANGYTF

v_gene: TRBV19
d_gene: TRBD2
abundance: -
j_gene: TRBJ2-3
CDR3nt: TGTGCCAGTAGTGCAACTAGCGGTACAGATACGCAGTATTTT
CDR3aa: CASSATSGTDTQYF

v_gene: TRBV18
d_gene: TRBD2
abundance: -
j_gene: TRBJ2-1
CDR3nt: TGTGCCAGCTCACCTTATATAGCGGGAGGGAACAATGAGCAGTTCTTC
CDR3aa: CASSPYIAGGNNEQFF

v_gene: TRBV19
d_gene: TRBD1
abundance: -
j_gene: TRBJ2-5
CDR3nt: TGTGCCAGTAGCTCTGCCGGGACAGGGGGCGTCGAGACCCAGTACTTC
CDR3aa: CASSSAGTGGVETQYF

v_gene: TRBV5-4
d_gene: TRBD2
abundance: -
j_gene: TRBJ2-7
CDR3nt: TGTGCCAGCAGCTCCGAGCGGGGGGGCTACGAGCAGTACTTC
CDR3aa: CASSSERGGYEQYF

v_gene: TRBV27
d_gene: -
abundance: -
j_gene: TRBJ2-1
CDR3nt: TGTGCCAGCAGTTCAGGGACAACGACCTACAATGAGCAGTTCTTC
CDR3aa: CASSSGTTTYNEQFF

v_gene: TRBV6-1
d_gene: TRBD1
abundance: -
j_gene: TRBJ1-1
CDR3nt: TGTGCCAGCAGTGACAGGGGGAATGGTGATGAAGCTTTCTTT
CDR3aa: CASSDRGNGDEAFF

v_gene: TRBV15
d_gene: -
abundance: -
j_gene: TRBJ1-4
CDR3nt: TGTGCCACCAGCAGAGATCCCCGGGTCGCTAATGAAAAACTGTTTTTT
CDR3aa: CATSRDPRVANEKLFF

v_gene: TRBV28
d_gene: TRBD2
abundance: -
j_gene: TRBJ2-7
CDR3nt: TGTGCCAGCAGATGGGGACTAGCGGGGTCCTACGAGCAGTACTTC
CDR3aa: CASRWGLAGSYEQYF

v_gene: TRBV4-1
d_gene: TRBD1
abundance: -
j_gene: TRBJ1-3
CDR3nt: TGCGCCAGCAGCCGAGACAGGGGAAGAGGCTCTGGAAACACCATATATTTT
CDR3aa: CASSRDRGRGSGNTIYF

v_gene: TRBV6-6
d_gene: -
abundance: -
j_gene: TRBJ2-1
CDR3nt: TGTGCCAGCAGGCGGGACAGCTCACTCAATGAGCAGTTCTTC
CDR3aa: CASRRDSSLNEQFF

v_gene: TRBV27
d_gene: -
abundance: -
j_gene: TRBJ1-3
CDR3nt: TGTGCCAGCAGTCCCATGTTTCAGGGAAACACCATATATTTT
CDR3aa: CASSPMFQGNTIYF

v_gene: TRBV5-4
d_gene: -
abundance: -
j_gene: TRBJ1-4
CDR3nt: TGTGCCAGCAGCTCGCGATCCAATGAAAAACTGTTTTTT
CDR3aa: CASSSRSNEKLFF

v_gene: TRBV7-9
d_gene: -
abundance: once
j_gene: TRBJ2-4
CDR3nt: TGTGCCAGCAGCCCCCCTCCGGTGGGGACAAATTCCGAAAACATTCAGTACTTC
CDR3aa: CASSPPPVGTNSENIQYF

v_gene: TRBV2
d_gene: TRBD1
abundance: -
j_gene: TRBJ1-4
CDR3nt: TGTGCCAGCAGTGAAGGCACAGGGGGGGAAAAACTGTTTTTT
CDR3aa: CASSEGTGGEKLFF

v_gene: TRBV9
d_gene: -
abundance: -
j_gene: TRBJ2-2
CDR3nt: TGTGCCAGCAGCGTAGATCCGAGCGGGGAGCTGTTTTTT
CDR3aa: CASSVDPSGELFF

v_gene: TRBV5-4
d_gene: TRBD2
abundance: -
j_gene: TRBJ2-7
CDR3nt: TGTGCCAGCAGCCCGCGGACTAGCGGGATCTCCTACGAGCAGTACTTC
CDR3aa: CASSPRTSGISYEQYF

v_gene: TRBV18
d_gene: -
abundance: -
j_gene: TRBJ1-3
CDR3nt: TGTGCCAGCTCAGCAGACAGCCTCTCTGGAAACACCATATATTTT
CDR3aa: CASSADSLSGNTIYF

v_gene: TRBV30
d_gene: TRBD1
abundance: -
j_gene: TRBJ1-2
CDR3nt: TGTGCCTGGAGACCGGGACAGGCTTATGGCTACACCTTC
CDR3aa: CAWRPGQAYGYTF

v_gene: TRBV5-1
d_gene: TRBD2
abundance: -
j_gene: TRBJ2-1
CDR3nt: TGCGCCAGCAGCTTGTCGAGTAGCGGGAGCTCCTACAATGAGCAGTTCTTC
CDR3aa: CASSLSSSGSSYNEQFF

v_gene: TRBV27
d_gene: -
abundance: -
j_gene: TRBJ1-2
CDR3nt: TGTGCCAGCAAGGACGCGGGGGGCAACTATGGCTACACCTTC
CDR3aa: CASKDAGGNYGYTF

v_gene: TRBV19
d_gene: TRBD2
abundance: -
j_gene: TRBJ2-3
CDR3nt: TGTGCCAGCCGGACTAGCGGCACAGATACGCAGTATTTT
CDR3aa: CASRTSGTDTQYF

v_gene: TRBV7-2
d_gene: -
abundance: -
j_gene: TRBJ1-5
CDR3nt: TGTGCCAGCAGCTTAACTATCGTAGGGCCCCAGCATTTT
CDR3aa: CASSLTIVGPQHF

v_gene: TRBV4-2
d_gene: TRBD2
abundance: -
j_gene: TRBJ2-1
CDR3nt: TGTGCCAGCAGCCAAGTAGCGGGGGACTACAATGAGCAGTTCTTC
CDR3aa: CASSQVAGDYNEQFF

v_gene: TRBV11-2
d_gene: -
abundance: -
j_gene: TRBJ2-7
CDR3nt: TGTGCCTCAGGAAATATCTACGAGCAGTACTTC
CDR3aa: CASGNIYEQYF

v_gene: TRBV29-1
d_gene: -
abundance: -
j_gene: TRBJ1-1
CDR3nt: TGCAGCGTTGAAACCCCAGGGAAAGGTGAAGCTTTCTTT
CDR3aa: CSVETPGKGEAFF

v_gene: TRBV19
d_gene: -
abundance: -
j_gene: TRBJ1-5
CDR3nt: TGTGCCAGTAGTCGACAGAGCCGGAATCAGCCCCAGCATTTT
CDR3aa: CASSRQSRNQPQHF

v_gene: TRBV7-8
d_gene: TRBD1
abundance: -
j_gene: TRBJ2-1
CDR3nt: TGTGCCAGCAGCCAGACAGGGTACTACAATGAGCAGTTCTTC
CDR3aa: CASSQTGYYNEQFF

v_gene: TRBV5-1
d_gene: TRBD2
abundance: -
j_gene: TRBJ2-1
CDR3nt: TGCGCCAGCAGGCCGACAGCCCGGGGGGGCAATGAGCAGTTCTTC
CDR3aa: CASRPTARGGNEQFF

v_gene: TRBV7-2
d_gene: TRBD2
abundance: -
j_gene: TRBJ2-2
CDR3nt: TGTGCCAGCAGTTCGAGCGGGAGGGGTACCGGGGAGCTGTTTTTT
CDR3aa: CASSSSGRGTGELFF

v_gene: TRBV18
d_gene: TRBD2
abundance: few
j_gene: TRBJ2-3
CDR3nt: TGTGCCAGCTCGACCCGACTAGCGGGTAGCACAGATACGCAGTATTTT
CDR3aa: CASSTRLAGSTDTQYF

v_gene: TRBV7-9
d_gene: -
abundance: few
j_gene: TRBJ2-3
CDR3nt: TGTGCCAGCAGTGCTCGGGGGACGGGCACAGATACGCAGTATTTT
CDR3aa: CASSARGTGTDTQYF

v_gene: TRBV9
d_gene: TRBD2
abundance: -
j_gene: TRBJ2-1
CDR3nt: TGTGCCAGCAGCGTTGGACTAGCGGTCTACAATGAGCAGTTCTTC
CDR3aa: CASSVGLAVYNEQFF

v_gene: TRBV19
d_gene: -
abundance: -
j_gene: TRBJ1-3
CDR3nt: TGTGCCAGTAATCAACCCCAGGGCTCTGGAAACACCATATATTTT
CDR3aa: CASNQPQGSGNTIYF

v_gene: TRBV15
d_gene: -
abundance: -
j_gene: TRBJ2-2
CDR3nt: TGTGCCACCAGCGTAATCGGACTTCTCACCGGGGAGCTGTTTTTT
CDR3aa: CATSVIGLLTGELFF

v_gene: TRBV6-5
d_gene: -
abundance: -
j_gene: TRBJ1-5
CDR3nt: TGTGCCAGCAGATACCAACAGGGCGTTGGCAATCAGCCCCAGCATTTT
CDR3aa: CASRYQQGVGNQPQHF

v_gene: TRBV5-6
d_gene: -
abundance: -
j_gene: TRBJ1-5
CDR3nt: TGTGCCAGCAGCTTGGCCAGATATAGCAATCAGCCCCAGCATTTT
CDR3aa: CASSLARYSNQPQHF

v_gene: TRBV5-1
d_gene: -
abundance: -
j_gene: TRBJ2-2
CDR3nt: TGCGCCAGCAGCTTGGAACAGACGAACACCGGGGAGCTGTTTTTT
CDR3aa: CASSLEQTNTGELFF

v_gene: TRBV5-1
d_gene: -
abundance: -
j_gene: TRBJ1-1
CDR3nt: TGCGCCAGTAGACAGGCAGGAGGCACTGAAGCTTTCTTT
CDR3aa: CASRQAGGTEAFF